One and the same sample provided the 26 T cell receptor beta chains below, sequenced in a study of T-cell reconstitution after alpha-beta-depleted transplantation in children (dated by TCRdb to between 2015 and 2016). Library preparation employed PCR. Instrument on record: Illumina HiSeq 2500. Molecular barcoding was employed in the preparation of TCR libraries, with unique molecular identifiers being used to normalize TCRbeta repertoire quantification. Through fastp at Q25 and MiXCR, TCRdb rebuilt clones from the public reads, retaining in-frame beta chains. CDR3 protein duplicates are merged, each entry listing the most common genes and DNA. The sample profile shows 600,000 or so distinct CDR3 sequences; under 25% of them were found once. The ten top clones hold 11% to 15% of the sample. This specimen's treatment or condition label, per the study, means: allogeneic hematopoietic cell transplantation with graft depleted of TCRalphabeta T cells and CD19 B cells.

Sequencing was performed on PBMCs, mostly from graft donor cells, taken 360 days after TCRalphabeta/CD19-depleted stem cell transplant. These receptor sequences come from a boy under two years old who had a stem cell transplant for acute myeloid leukemia, so the T cells may come from the graft donor.

This clonotype was picked up many times. The chain joins TRBV4-2 to TRBJ2-1, with D uncertain. With 0 bases removed from V and 4 bases from J, the gap between germline ends came to 10 bases. The germline V gene has CDR1 LGHNA and CDR2 YNFKEQ. The CDR3 extends over 15 amino acids. As DNA, the CDR3 is TGTGCCAGCAGCCAAGACACCATAGATTACAATGAGCAGTTCTTC. Its translation is CASSQDTIDYNEQFF.

Regarding this clonotype: The DNA is omitted, as the CDR3 cannot be located on it reliably, and the CDR3 follows TCRdb's listing. The V and J genes are TRBV29-1 and TRBJ2-7; the D call in the table, TRBD1, was not verified against the DNA. The germline V gene encodes CDR1 SQVTM and CDR2 ANQGSEA. Both ends counted, the CDR3 spans 13 residues. CDR3 sequence reads: CSVVLAQGYEQYF.

In its sample, this clonotype was seen a few times. The chain couples TRBV20-1 to TRBJ1-4, with D unclear. The CDR3 totals 15 residues. CDR1 is DFQATT and CDR2 is SNEGSKA in the germline V gene (reference sequence). V was pared by 5 bases and J by 4 bases, with 17 bases between. Here the CDR3 DNA reads TGCAGTGCTTCTACGGAGGGCAGAATTAATGAAAAACTGTTTTTT. Its translation is CSASTEGRINEKLFF.

This clonotype was counted many times. The chain has TRBV4-3 and TRBJ2-2; D remains unclear. The CDR3 covers 14 residues. The germline V gene has CDR1 LGHNA and CDR2 YSLEER. V gave up 3 bases and J gave up 1 base, with 6 bases separating them. DNA of the CDR3: TGCGCCAGCAGCCAGACCAGGAACACCGGGGAGCTGTTTTTT. It encodes CASSQTRNTGELFF.

This clonotype was counted at least ten times. The J gene is TRBJ1-2, the V gene TRBV6-2 or TRBV6-3; tentative D call: TRBD1 (5 bases). The germline V and J ends were trimmed by 4 bases and 4 bases, with 10 bases remaining between them. The CDR3 contains 13 residues. Germline V gene data show CDR1 as MNHEY and CDR2 as SVGEGT. CDR3 protein: CASSWSGTYGYTF. In nucleotides, the CDR3 is TGTGCCAGCAGTTGGTCAGGGACCTATGGCTACACCTTC.

The genes are TRBV7-9 and TRBJ1-1, with D tentatively TRBD1 (5 bases). In germline, CDR1 is SEHNR, CDR2 FQNEAQ (reference sequence). The V gene lost 5 bases and the J gene lost 0 bases, with 10 bases spanning the gap. This CDR3 region has 14 residues. In DNA form, the CDR3 reads TGTGCCAGCAGCCCCGAGACAGTGAACACTGAAGCTTTCTTT. Translating it yields CASSPETVNTEAFF.

CDR3 protein: CAWSARYSGNTIYF. The DNA for the CDR3 is TGTGCCTGGAGTGCAAGGTACTCTGGAAACACCATATATTTT. The rearrangement uses TRBV30 and TRBJ1-3; D is undetermined. Trimming removed 1 base at V and 0 bases at J, with 7 bases between. The CDR3 is made up of 14 amino acids. Germline CDR1 and CDR2: GTSNPN and SVGIG (reference sequence).

The chain combines TRBV2 with TRBJ2-5; D is uncertain. The CDR3 is 12 amino acids. Deletions cut 7 bases from V and 2 bases from J, with 8 bases between. CDR1 SNHLY and CDR2 FYNNEI come from the germline V gene. The CDR3 protein is CASNQAQETQYF. In DNA form, the CDR3 reads TGTGCCAGCAACCAGGCGCAAGAGACCCAGTACTTC.

This clonotype occurred many times. The V call is TRBV20-1, the J call TRBJ1-2; D is unclear. The CDR3 totals 12 residues. V lost 7 bases, J lost 8 bases, and 17 bases lay in between. Germline CDR1 is DFQATT and CDR2 is SNEGSKA (reference sequence). CDR3: CSVLGPPEGYTF. The CDR3 region has the DNA TGCAGTGTTCTGGGCCCTCCGGAGGGCTACACCTTC.

Only a few counts were recorded for this clonotype. The chain combines TRBV7-2 with TRBJ1-4, with TRBD1 identical over 8 bases. Trimming removed 5 bases from V and 8 bases from J; junction bases left unmatched: 7. This CDR3 has 14 amino acids. Germline CDR1 SGHTA, CDR2 FQGNSA. CDR3 in amino acids: CASSPDRGIEKLFF. CDR3 nucleotide sequence: TGTGCCAGCAGCCCTGACAGGGGAATCGAAAAACTGTTTTTT.

V usage is TRBV5-1 and J usage is TRBJ2-1; 7 positions agree with TRBD2. The CDR3 is 17 amino acids. CDR1 and CDR2 (germline): SGHRS, YFSETQ. V lost 3 bases and J lost 7; bases outside the gene matches: 16. Written as DNA, the CDR3 is TGCGCCAGCAGCTCGACGATCAATCAGGGAGGGAGGAATGAGCAGTTCTTC. Translating it yields CASSSTINQGGRNEQFF.

This chain's CDR3 is CASSATSGERGEQFF. CDR3 nucleotides: TGTGCCAGCAGCGCTACTAGCGGGGAGAGGGGGGAGCAGTTCTTC. This chain links TRBV9 with TRBJ2-1, with 10 bases aligning to TRBD2. V lost 3 bases, J lost 10 bases, and 10 bases stayed unmatched. The germline V gene has CDR1 SGDLS and CDR2 YYNGEE. The CDR3 runs 15 residues.

This clonotype was detected a few times. The rearrangement joins TRBV12-3 or TRBV12-4 to TRBJ2-3; possibly TRBD1 for D (5 bases). The CDR3 is 15 residues long. V was clipped by 5 bases and J by 5 bases, with 17 bases between them. Written as DNA, the CDR3 is TGTGCCAGCAGTGCACTGGGGCCCCCGGGAGATACGCAGTATTTT. Its translation: CASSALGPPGDTQYF.

The chain carries TRBV12-3 or TRBV12-4 and TRBJ1-2; 8 bases are a match to TRBD1. There are 13 residues in the CDR3. Trimming at V came to 5 bases and at J to 6 bases, leaving 5 bases not matched to a gene. As DNA, the CDR3 is TGTGCCAGCAGTCAACGGACAGGGAATGGCTACACCTTC. This codes for CASSQRTGNGYTF.

The chain recombines TRBV5-1 with TRBJ2-7; 8 bases align to TRBD1. There are 15 residues in the CDR3. Looked up from germline, CDR1 is SGHRS and CDR2 is YFSETQ. The V gene end was trimmed by 4 bases and the J gene end by 3 bases; junction bases not matched to a gene: 9. The CDR3 is CASSPRTGRGYEQYF. For the CDR3, the DNA is TGCGCCAGCAGCCCGAGGACAGGGCGAGGCTACGAGCAGTACTTC.

In this sample, this clonotype turned up many times. V is TRBV29-1 and J is TRBJ2-7; D is undetermined. The germline V and J ends were trimmed by 4 bases and 7 bases, with 11 bases remaining between them. CDR3 length: 11 residues. In germline, CDR1 is SQVTM, CDR2 ANQGSEA. The CDR3 loop is CSVVVTAEQYV. The CDR3 DNA follows: TGCAGCGTTGTAGTAACCGCGGAGCAGTACGTC.

This clonotype was seen repeatedly, ten times or more. The chain joins TRBV3-1 to TRBJ1-1; D is undetermined. Germline lookup yields CDR1 LGHDT and CDR2 YNNKEL (reference sequence). The CDR3 totals 15 residues. The V and J ends lost 0 bases and 1 base respectively, with 9 bases between them. CDR3 DNA sequence: TGTGCCAGCAGCCAAGAAATGAGGGAGAACACTGAAGCTTTCTTT. Translating gives CASSQEMRENTEAFF.

The chain carries TRBV7-2 and TRBJ2-5; D might be TRBD1 or TRBD2, each matching 5 bases. This CDR3 region has 15 residues. Between the trimmed V and J ends, which lost 1 base and 2 bases, there was a span of 11 bases. Germline lookup yields CDR1 SGHTA and CDR2 FQGNSA. CDR3 protein: CASSLGGFTQETQYF. CDR3 sequence (DNA): TGTGCCAGCAGCTTAGGGGGGTTCACGCAAGAGACCCAGTACTTC.

The chain has TRBV6-5 and TRBJ2-5; TRBD1 matches 9 bases. In germline, CDR1 is MNHEY, CDR2 SVGAGI. The V segment lost 4 bases and the J segment 4 bases; nucleotides outside the gene matches: 7. The CDR3 length is 15 residues. The CDR3 region has the DNA TGTGCCAGCAGTTGGGGACAGGGAATGAGAGAGACCCAGTACTTC. It encodes CASSWGQGMRETQYF.

This clonotype was observed many times. The CDR3 DNA follows: TGTGCCAGCAGTTACTGGGGGAGCCCCTACAATGAGCAGTTCTTC. Translation: CASSYWGSPYNEQFF. V is TRBV6-2 or TRBV6-3 and J is TRBJ2-1; the D call may be TRBD1 or TRBD2 (5 bases each). Germline V CDR1 and CDR2: MNHEY, SVGEGT. This CDR3 has 15 residues. The germline V and J ends were trimmed by 1 base and 2 bases, with 9 bases remaining between them.

This clonotype was recorded many times. The chain employs TRBV12-3 or TRBV12-4 and TRBJ1-1, with a possible D match to TRBD1 (5 bases). The CDR3 length is 13 residues. Trimming pared 5 bases from V and 4 bases from J, leaving 11 bases between. The CDR3 DNA follows: TGTGCCAGCAGTGGGGGGGGAACCACTGAAGCTTTCTTT. This gives the protein CASSGGGTTEAFF.

This clonotype was seen at least ten times. The rearrangement links TRBV20-1 to TRBJ2-1; D is perhaps TRBD1 or TRBD2 (5 bases each). V shed 1 base and J shed 6 bases, with 10 bases lying between them. The V gene's germline CDR1 is DFQATT and CDR2 SNEGSKA (reference sequence). CDR3 length: 13 amino acids. The CDR3 is CSARGSGTNEQFF. The CDR3 nucleotides read TGCAGTGCTAGAGGTTCCGGGACCAATGAGCAGTTCTTC.

The V gene is TRBV4-3, the J gene TRBJ2-1; 8 bases line up with TRBD1. Germline CDR1 LGHNA, CDR2 YSLEER. Trimming at V came to 4 bases and at J to 4 bases, leaving 3 bases not matched to a gene. CDR3 length: 14 amino acids. CDR3 bases: TGCGCCAGCAGCCGACGACAGGGGTACAATGAGCAGTTCTTC. As protein: CASSRRQGYNEQFF.

This chain uses TRBV12-3 or TRBV12-4 with TRBJ2-3; 9 bases are a match to TRBD1. J lost 0 bases, V lost 4 bases, and 5 bases had no gene match. The CDR3 spans 16 residues. The CDR3 DNA sequence: TGTGCCAGCAGTTCTAGACAGGGGGAAAGCACAGATACGCAGTATTTT. It encodes CASSSRQGESTDTQYF.

This clonotype was detected a few times. This chain links TRBV6-5 with TRBJ2-5; D perhaps matches TRBD1 (5 bases). Germline loops: CDR1 MNHEY, CDR2 SVGAGI. The CDR3 loop spans 12 amino acids. The germline V and J ends were trimmed by 5 bases and 7 bases, with 11 bases remaining between them. CDR3 sequence (DNA): TGTGCCAGCAGTCCAGGGATGGTGACCCAGTACTTC. Translated: CASSPGMVTQYF.

This clonotype showed up just a few times. The chain joins TRBV7-2 to TRBJ1-2, with D possibly matching TRBD1 (5 bases). The CDR3 totals 16 residues. Trimming cost V 1 base and J 6 bases, with 18 bases left between them. CDR1 is SGHTA and CDR2 is FQGNSA in the germline V gene. The CDR3, as DNA: TGTGCCAGCAGCTTAGTAGGCAGGACACAAGGGCATGGCTACACCTTC. It yields the protein CASSLVGRTQGHGYTF.